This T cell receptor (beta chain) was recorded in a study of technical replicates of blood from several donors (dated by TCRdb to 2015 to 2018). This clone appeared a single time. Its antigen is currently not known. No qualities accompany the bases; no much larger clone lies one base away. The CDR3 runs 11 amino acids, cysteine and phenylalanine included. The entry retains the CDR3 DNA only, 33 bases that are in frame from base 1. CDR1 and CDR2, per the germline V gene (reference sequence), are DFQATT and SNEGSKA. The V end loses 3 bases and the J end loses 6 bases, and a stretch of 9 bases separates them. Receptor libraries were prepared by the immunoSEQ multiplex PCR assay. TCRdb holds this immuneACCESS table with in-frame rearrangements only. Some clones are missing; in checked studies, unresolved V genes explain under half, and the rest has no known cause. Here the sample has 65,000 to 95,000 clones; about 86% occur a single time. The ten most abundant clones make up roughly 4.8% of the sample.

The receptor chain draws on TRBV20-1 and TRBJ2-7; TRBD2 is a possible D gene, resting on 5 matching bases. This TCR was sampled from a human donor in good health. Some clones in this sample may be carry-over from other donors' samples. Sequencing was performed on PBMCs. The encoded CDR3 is CSASLAGEQYF. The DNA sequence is TGCAGTGCTAGCCTAGCTGGCGAGCAGTACTTC.